A single sample is the source of the 22 T cell receptor beta chains below, sequenced in a study of early T cells in non-severe SARS-CoV-2 infection. MiXCR was run by TCRdb on the 5' RACE reads, yielding one entry per CDR3 protein. The sample yields tens of thousands of distinct CDR3 sequences, roughly 6.2% seen once. The material sequenced was whole blood. All receptors come from an adult who was a healthcare worker with PCR-confirmed SARS-CoV-2 infection or an uninfected control (not recorded which).

This clonotype showed up many times. The V gene is TRBV11-2, the J gene TRBJ2-2; D is unclear. Per germline, CDR1 SGHAT and CDR2 FQNNGV. The CDR3 sequence is 15 residues long. V was trimmed by 1 base and J by 5 bases, leaving 11 bases between them. As DNA, the CDR3 is TGTGCCAGCAGCTTAGTTGAGGAGTGGACCGGGGAGCTGTTTTTT. Translated, it gives CASSLVEEWTGELFF. The entire variable domain, with the rest obtained from reference TRBV11-2 and TRBJ2-2, is as follows: EAGVAQSPRYKIIEKRQSVAFWCNPISGHATLYWYQQILGQGPKLLIQFQNNGVVDDSQLPKDRFSAERLKGVDSTLKIQPAKLEDSAVYLCASSLVEEWTGELFFGEGSRLTVL.

This clonotype was counted a few times. The chain is built from TRBV7-9 and TRBJ2-3; the match to TRBD1 covers 7 bases. V lost 1 base, J lost 2 bases, and 3 bases stayed unmatched. In germline, CDR1 is SEHNR, CDR2 FQNEAQ (reference sequence). The CDR3 sequence is 15 residues long. The CDR3 loop is CASSLGDSPTDTQYF. CDR3 DNA sequence: TGTGCCAGCAGCTTAGGGGACAGCCCCACAGATACGCAGTATTTT.

There are many counts of this clonotype. The chain has TRBV18 and TRBJ2-2, with 7 bases lining up with TRBD2. The CDR3 runs to 15 residues. The germline V gene encodes CDR1 KGHSH and CDR2 LQKENI. V was clipped by 8 bases and J by 0 bases; unmatched bases: 6. This CDR3 is CASPTGLPNTGELFF. The DNA of the CDR3 is TGTGCCAGCCCCACGGGACTACCGAACACCGGGGAGCTGTTTTTT.

This clonotype appeared many times. This sequence joins TRBV2 and TRBJ2-4, with D possibly being TRBD1 or TRBD2 (5 bases each). The germline V gene encodes CDR1 SNHLY and CDR2 FYNNEI. V was pared by 1 base and J by 0 bases, with 7 bases between. This CDR3 has 15 amino acids. The CDR3 DNA reads as TGTGCCAGCAGTGAAGGAGGGGTAGCCAAAAACATTCAGTACTTC. Encoded protein: CASSEGGVAKNIQYF.

This clonotype came up a few times. In DNA form, the CDR3 reads TGTGCCAGCAGCTTGGTGCGTCTAGCGGGAGATACGCAGTATTTT. Translated, it gives CASSLVRLAGDTQYF. The rearrangement uses TRBV5-6 and TRBJ2-3; TRBD2 matches at 8 bases. The CDR3 contains 15 residues. Germline assignment: CDR1 SGHDT and CDR2 YYEEEE. Unmatched junction bases numbered 5, after V lost 0 bases and J lost 5 bases.

The rearrangement joins TRBV13 to TRBJ1-6; D remains ambiguous. V lost 5 bases, J lost 3 bases, and 17 bases lay in between. In germline, CDR1 is PRHDT, CDR2 FYEKMQ (reference sequence). The CDR3 spans 17 residues. The DNA of the CDR3 is TGTGCCAGCAGCCAAAGGGTAGGCCGAGGCTATAATTCACCCCTCCACTTT. Its protein product is CASSQRVGRGYNSPLHF.

This clonotype showed up just a few times. This sequence joins TRBV27 and TRBJ1-1, with D maybe TRBD1 (5 bases). Trimming took off 1 base at V and 1 base at J, with 19 bases between the two ends. CDR1 MNHEY and CDR2 SMNVEV come from the germline V gene (reference sequence). The CDR3 sequence is 18 residues long. This chain's CDR3 is CASSLYAGRGQGNTEAFF. CDR3 in DNA: TGTGCCAGCAGTTTATACGCAGGGCGAGGCCAAGGGAACACTGAAGCTTTCTTT.

The chain joins TRBV9 to TRBJ2-6; D uncertain. Per the germline V gene, CDR1 is SGDLS and CDR2 is YYNGEE. This CDR3 region has 15 residues. V shed 0 bases and J shed 3 bases, with 7 bases lying between them. This CDR3 is CASSVEGGGANVLTF. CDR3 nucleotide sequence: TGTGCCAGCAGCGTAGAGGGTGGTGGGGCCAACGTCCTGACTTTC.

This clonotype was detected many times. The rearrangement uses TRBV5-1 and TRBJ1-1; D possibly corresponds to TRBD1 (5 bases). Looked up from germline, CDR1 is SGHRS and CDR2 is YFSETQ. The CDR3 covers 14 residues. The V end was cut by 0 bases, the J end by 5 bases, with 11 bases between. CDR3 in DNA: TGCGCCAGCAGCTTGGAGTCAGGGTGGACTGAAGCTTTCTTT. Its protein product is CASSLESGWTEAFF.

This clonotype occurred many times. J is TRBJ2-1 and V is TRBV10-3; 9 positions match TRBD2. After removal of 11 bases from V and 6 bases from J, the junction contained 20 bases not matched to a gene. The germline CDR1 and CDR2 sequences are ENHRY and SYGVKD. The CDR3 is made up of 17 amino acids. The CDR3 here is CALARAGGTNGPNEQFF. The CDR3 DNA follows: TGTGCCCTGGCCCGGGCGGGGGGGACCAATGGGCCCAATGAGCAGTTCTTC.

In this sample, this clonotype turned up a few times. The J gene is TRBJ2-1, the V gene TRBV12-3 or TRBV12-4, with 8 bases that match TRBD2. The V gene end was trimmed by 4 bases and the J gene end by 6 bases; junction bases not matched to a gene: 14. This CDR3 comprises 17 residues. DNA of the CDR3: TGTGCCAGCAGTTCCGGGAGAGGTTCCCGGGGGGGCAATGAGCAGTTCTTC. This translates into CASSSGRGSRGGNEQFF.

This clonotype has at least ten counts. The chain employs TRBV20-1 and TRBJ2-2; possibly TRBD2 for D (6 bases). The CDR3 length is 14 residues. Germline CDR1 DFQATT, CDR2 SNEGSKA (reference sequence). Trimming cost V 4 bases and J 1 base, with 10 bases left between them. As DNA, the CDR3 is TGCAGTGCTACCGCGGGGAGGAACACCGGGGAGCTGTTTTTT. Translation gives CSATAGRNTGELFF.

In its sample, this clonotype was seen a few times. The rearrangement uses TRBV28 and TRBJ2-5, with TRBD1 identical over 9 bases. The V and J ends lost 6 bases and 4 bases, in that order; junction bases with no gene match: 3. The CDR3 runs to 13 residues. Germline V lookup: CDR1 MDHEN, CDR2 SYDVKM. As DNA, the CDR3 is TGTGCCAGCAGGGGACAGGGATTAGAGACCCAGTACTTC. As protein: CASRGQGLETQYF.

J is TRBJ1-5 and V is TRBV18; D ambiguous. The germline gives CDR1 KGHSH, CDR2 LQKENI. The CDR3 runs 14 residues. V lost 1 base, J lost 0 bases, and 4 bases lay in between. The CDR3 loop reads CASSPQDSNQPQHF. The CDR3 DNA sequence: TGTGCCAGCTCACCACAAGATAGCAATCAGCCCCAGCATTTT.

In regard to this clonotype: This could be a read error, since a much larger clone is one nucleotide away. The V and J genes are TRBV11-2 and TRBJ2-7, with unresolved D. The CDR3 is 13 amino acids. Germline-derived CDR1 and CDR2 are SGHAT and FQNNGV. V lost 5 bases and J 0 bases, leaving 8 bases between the germline ends. CDR3: CASSRKVSYEQYF. The CDR3 DNA is TGTGCCAGCAGCCGGAAGGTCTCCTACGAGCAGTACTTC.

The chain carries TRBV7-9 and TRBJ2-7; D perhaps matches TRBD1 (6 bases). V lost 3 bases, J lost 2 bases, and 11 bases lay in between. Per the germline V gene, CDR1 is SEHNR and CDR2 is FQNEAQ (reference sequence). The length of the CDR3 is 14 residues. CDR3 sequence reads: CASSFGTPAYEQYF. The CDR3 DNA is TGTGCCAGCAGCTTTGGGACACCAGCCTACGAGCAGTACTTC.

This clonotype was observed at least ten times. V is TRBV11-2 and J is TRBJ2-3; the D is unclear. Trimming removed 5 bases from V and 2 bases from J, with 11 bases in between. Germline V gene sequence: CDR1 SGHAT, CDR2 FQNNGV. This CDR3 has 14 amino acids. The CDR3 DNA is TGTGCCAGCAGCCCATCCCGAAACACAGATACGCAGTATTTT. Translated, it gives CASSPSRNTDTQYF.

This clonotype was observed at least ten times. This chain uses TRBV7-2 with TRBJ2-1; D call uncertain. The CDR3 has 14 residues. V dropped 3 bases and J dropped 6 bases, with 12 bases sitting between them. Germline V gene sequence: CDR1 SGHTA, CDR2 FQGNSA. The CDR3 is CASSFSTVGNEQFF. CDR3 in DNA: TGTGCCAGCAGCTTTAGTACCGTCGGCAATGAGCAGTTCTTC.

In its sample, this clonotype was seen many times. V and J are TRBV20-1 and TRBJ1-5; 7 nucleotides align to TRBD1. The CDR3 totals 15 residues. Looked up from germline, CDR1 is DFQATT and CDR2 is SNEGSKA (reference sequence). Germline trimming cut 6 bases from V and 4 bases from J; bases unmatched to any gene: 12. For the CDR3, the DNA is TGCAGTGCGATACGAGGGACAGCGCCGAATCAGCCCCAGCATTTT. Protein: CSAIRGTAPNQPQHF.

There are many counts of this clonotype. V is TRBV20-1 and J is TRBJ2-5; D is ambiguous. Germline CDR1 is DFQATT and CDR2 is SNEGSKA (reference sequence). V lost 4 bases and J lost 0, with 9 bases in between. This CDR3 is 13 amino acids long. The CDR3 DNA is TGCAGTGCTATCGGCAGCGACCAAGAGACCCAGTACTTC. It specifies CSAIGSDQETQYF.

This clonotype was observed a handful of times. The chain carries TRBV5-5 and TRBJ2-5; TRBD1 matches 8 bases. V was clipped by 0 bases and J by 2 bases; unmatched bases: 6. The CDR3 covers 16 residues. CDR1 is SGHKS and CDR2 is YYEKEE in the germline V gene (reference sequence). The CDR3 here is CASSLAGDRSQETQYF. In nucleotides, the CDR3 is TGTGCCAGCAGCTTGGCCGGGGACAGGTCTCAAGAGACCCAGTACTTC.

A word on this clonotype: At one end, the junction sequence differs from germline, possibly due to a read error. The rearrangement uses TRBV7-7 and TRBJ2-7, with D possibly being TRBD2 (5 bases). Germline V gives CDR1 SSHAT, CDR2 FNYEAQ (reference sequence). This CDR3 region has 14 residues. The CDR3 region is CASSPSEAYYEQYF. As DNA, the CDR3 is TGTGCTAGCAGCCCCTCGGAGGCTTACTACGAGCAGTACTTC.